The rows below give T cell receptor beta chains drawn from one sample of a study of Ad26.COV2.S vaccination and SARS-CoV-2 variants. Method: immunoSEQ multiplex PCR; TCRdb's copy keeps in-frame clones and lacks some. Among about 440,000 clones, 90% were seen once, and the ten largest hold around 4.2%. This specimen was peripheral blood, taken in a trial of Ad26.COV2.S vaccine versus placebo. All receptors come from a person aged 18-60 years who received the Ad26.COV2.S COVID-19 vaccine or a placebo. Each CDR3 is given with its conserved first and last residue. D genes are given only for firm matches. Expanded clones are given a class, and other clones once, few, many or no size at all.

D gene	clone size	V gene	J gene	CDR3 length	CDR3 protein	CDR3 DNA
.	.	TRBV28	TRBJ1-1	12	CATRGGDTEAFF	TGTGCCACCCGAGGGGGGGACACTGAAGCTTTCTTT
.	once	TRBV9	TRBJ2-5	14	CASSVGSSGETQYF	TGTGCCAGCAGCGTAGGCTCCTCCGGGGAGACCCAGTACTTC
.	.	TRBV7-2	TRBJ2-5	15	CASSPGGTVQETQYF	TGTGCCAGCAGCCCAGGCGGGACAGTACAAGAGACCCAGTACTTC
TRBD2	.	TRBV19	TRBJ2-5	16	CASSISGRASGETQYF	TGTGCCAGTAGTATTAGCGGGAGGGCCTCGGGAGAGACCCAGTACTTC
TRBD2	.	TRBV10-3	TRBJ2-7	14	CAIRPGLAGAEQYF	TGTGCCATCAGACCGGGACTAGCGGGAGCCGAGCAGTACTTC
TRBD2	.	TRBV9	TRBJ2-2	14	CASSAGTSTGELFF	TGTGCCAGCAGCGCCGGGACTAGCACCGGGGAGCTGTTTTTT
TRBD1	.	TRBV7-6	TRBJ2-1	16	CASSLNPGTGGHEQFF	TGTGCCAGCAGCTTAAACCCCGGGACAGGGGGCCATGAGCAGTTCTTC
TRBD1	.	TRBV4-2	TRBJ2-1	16	CASSQDWGQPDNEQFF	TGTGCCAGCAGCCAAGATTGGGGACAGCCTGACAATGAGCAGTTCTTC
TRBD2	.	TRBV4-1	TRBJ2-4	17	CASSQIRGDGRGNIQYF	TGCGCCAGCAGCCAAATACGGGGGGACGGGAGGGGTAACATTCAGTACTTC
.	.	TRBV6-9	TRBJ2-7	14	CASSYSAMDYEQYF	TGTGCCAGCAGTTATTCAGCCATGGACTACGAGCAGTACTTC
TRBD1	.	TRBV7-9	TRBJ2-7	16	CASSPQGQSGSYEQYF	TGTGCCAGCAGCCCACAGGGACAGTCGGGATCCTACGAGCAGTACTTC
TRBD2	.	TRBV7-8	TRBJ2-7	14	CASSLLSGTGEQYF	TGTGCCAGCAGCTTACTTAGCGGGACGGGCGAGCAGTACTTC
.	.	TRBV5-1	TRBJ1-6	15	CASSLGDRSNSPLHF	TGCGCCAGCAGCTTGGGGGACCGCTCAAATTCACCCCTCCACTTT
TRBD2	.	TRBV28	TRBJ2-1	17	CASSPLQSREEYNEQFF	TGTGCCAGCAGCCCCTTACAGTCGCGGGAGGAGTACAATGAGCAGTTCTTC
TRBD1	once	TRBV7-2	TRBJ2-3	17	CASSLEAAGTGIDTQYF	TGTGCCAGCAGCTTAGAGGCAGCCGGGACAGGGATAGATACGCAGTATTTT
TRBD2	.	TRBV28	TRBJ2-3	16	CASSSLGGVGADTQYF	TGTGCCAGCAGCTCCCTTGGGGGGGTAGGAGCAGATACGCAGTATTTT
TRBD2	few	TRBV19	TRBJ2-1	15	CASSSAGGIDNEQFF	TGTGCCAGTAGTAGCGCGGGAGGGATCGACAATGAGCAGTTCTTC
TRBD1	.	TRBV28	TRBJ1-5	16	CASRSWGQGPYRPQHF	TGTGCCAGCAGGTCCTGGGGACAGGGGCCCTATAGGCCCCAGCATTTT
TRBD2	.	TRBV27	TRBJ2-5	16	CASSPGTSGYQETQYF	TGTGCCAGCAGTCCCGGGACTAGCGGGTACCAAGAGACCCAGTACTTC
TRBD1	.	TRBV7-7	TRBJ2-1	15	CASSQTGTGVDEQFF	TGTGCTAGCAGTCAGACCGGGACAGGGGTCGATGAGCAGTTCTTC
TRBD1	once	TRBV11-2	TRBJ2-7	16	CASSLVLGQGRYEQYF	TGTGCCAGCAGCTTAGTCTTGGGACAGGGCAGGTACGAGCAGTACTTC
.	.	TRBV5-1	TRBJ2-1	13	CASSPYGGYEQFF	TGCGCCAGCAGCCCGTATGGGGGCTATGAGCAGTTCTTC
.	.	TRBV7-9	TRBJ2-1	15	CASSLVAGSYNEQFF	TGTGCCAGCAGCTTAGTGGCAGGATCTTACAATGAGCAGTTCTTC
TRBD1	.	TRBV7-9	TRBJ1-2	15	CASSLARPGGDGYTF	TGTGCCAGCAGCTTAGCGAGGCCAGGGGGCGATGGCTACACCTTC
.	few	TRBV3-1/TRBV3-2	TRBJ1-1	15	CASSQEPGRNTEAFF	TGTGCCAGCAGCCAAGAGCCAGGCCGTAACACTGAAGCTTTCTTT
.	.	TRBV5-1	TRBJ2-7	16	CASSLALRGGPYEQYF	TGCGCCAGCAGCTTGGCGCTAAGGGGGGGGCCCTACGAGCAGTACTTC
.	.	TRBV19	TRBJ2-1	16	CASSPYVASSYNEQFF	TGTGCCAGTAGCCCCTACGTGGCCAGTTCCTACAATGAGCAGTTCTTC
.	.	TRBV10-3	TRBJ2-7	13	CAISDGASYEQYF	TGTGCCATCAGTGACGGCGCTTCCTACGAGCAGTACTTC
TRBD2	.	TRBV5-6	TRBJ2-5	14	CASSLDRAGETQYF	TGTGCCAGCAGCTTGGATCGAGCGGGGGAGACCCAGTACTTC
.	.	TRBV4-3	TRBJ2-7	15	CASSQEGRGGYEQYF	TGCGCCAGCAGCCAAGAAGGCAGGGGTGGCTACGAGCAGTACTTC
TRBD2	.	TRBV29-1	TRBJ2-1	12	CSAVGLVNEQFF	TGCAGCGCCGTGGGACTAGTCAATGAGCAGTTCTTC
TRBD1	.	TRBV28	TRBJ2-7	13	CASLQGFGYEQYF	TGTGCCAGCCTACAGGGGTTCGGCTACGAGCAGTACTTC
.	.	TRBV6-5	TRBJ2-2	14	CASRGGLDTGELFF	TGTGCCAGCAGGGGTGGCCTCGACACCGGGGAGCTGTTTTTT
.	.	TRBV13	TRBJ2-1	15	CASSSLLAPYNEQFF	TGTGCCAGCAGCTCACTACTAGCCCCGTACAATGAGCAGTTCTTC
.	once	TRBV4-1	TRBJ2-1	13	CASSQDLSYEQFF	TGCGCCAGCAGCCAAGATCTAAGCTATGAGCAGTTCTTC
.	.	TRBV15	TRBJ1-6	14	CATSAGGFNSPLHF	TGTGCCACCAGCGCGGGGGGATTTAATTCACCCCTCCACTTT
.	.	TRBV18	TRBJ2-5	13	CASSPSRGETQYF	TGTGCCAGCTCACCTAGCCGGGGGGAGACCCAGTACTTC
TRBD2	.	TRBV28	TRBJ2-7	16	CASRPPWRETTYEQYF	TGTGCCAGCAGGCCCCCCTGGCGGGAGACGACCTACGAGCAGTACTTC
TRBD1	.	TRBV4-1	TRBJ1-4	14	CASSLTGGNEKLFF	TGCGCCAGCAGCCTTACAGGGGGGAATGAAAAACTGTTTTTT
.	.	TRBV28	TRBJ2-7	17	CASSTSPATEDYYEQYF	TGTGCCAGCAGCACCTCCCCGGCGACAGAAGACTATTACGAGCAGTACTTC
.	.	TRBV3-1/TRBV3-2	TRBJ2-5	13	CASSQLGEETQYF	TGTGCCAGCAGCCAATTAGGGGAAGAGACCCAGTACTTC
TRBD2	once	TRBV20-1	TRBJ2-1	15	CSASATSGRVHEQFF	TGCAGTGCTAGTGCGACTAGCGGGAGGGTCCATGAGCAGTTCTTC
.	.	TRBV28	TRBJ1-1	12	CASSLKRVEAFF	TGTGCCAGCAGTTTAAAGCGGGTAGAAGCTTTCTTT
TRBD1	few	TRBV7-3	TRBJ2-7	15	CASSQQGTGPYEQYF	TGTGCCAGCAGTCAGCAGGGGACAGGCCCCTACGAGCAGTACTTC
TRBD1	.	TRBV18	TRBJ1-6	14	CASSPGTVDSPLHF	TGTGCCAGCTCACCCGGGACAGTGGATTCACCCCTCCACTTT